Shown below are 2 T cell receptor beta chains from a single sample sequenced in a study of multiple sclerosis patients with progressive multifocal leukoencephalopathy. The sample's time point: approximately 12 months of natalizumab therapy. Some clones are missing from TCRdb's copy, which holds only in-frame ones; the method was immunoSEQ multiplex PCR. The data show approximately 30,000 clones, around 91% seen once. This specimen was PBMCs, taken from a patient treated with natalizumab. The receptors shown here come from a human donor with multiple sclerosis.

The gene calls are TRBV5-1 and TRBJ2-7; 7 nucleotides match TRBD1. The CDR3 loop spans 14 amino acids. V was pared by 4 bases and J by 3 bases, with 7 bases of the junction left unmatched. The germline CDR1 and CDR2 sequences are SGHRS and YFSETQ. The CDR3 spells CASSLGQINYEQYF. CDR3 nucleotides: TGCGCCAGCAGCCTGGGACAGATTAACTACGAGCAGTACTTC.

V gene TRBV4-3 combines with J gene TRBJ1-1; D call uncertain. The CDR3 runs to 14 residues. With 4 bases removed from V and 0 bases from J, the gap between germline ends came to 9 bases. Per the germline V gene, CDR1 is LGHNA and CDR2 is YSLEER. DNA of the CDR3: TGCGCCAGCAGCCGGACGGTTATGAACACTGAAGCTTTCTTT. It is translated as CASSRTVMNTEAFF.